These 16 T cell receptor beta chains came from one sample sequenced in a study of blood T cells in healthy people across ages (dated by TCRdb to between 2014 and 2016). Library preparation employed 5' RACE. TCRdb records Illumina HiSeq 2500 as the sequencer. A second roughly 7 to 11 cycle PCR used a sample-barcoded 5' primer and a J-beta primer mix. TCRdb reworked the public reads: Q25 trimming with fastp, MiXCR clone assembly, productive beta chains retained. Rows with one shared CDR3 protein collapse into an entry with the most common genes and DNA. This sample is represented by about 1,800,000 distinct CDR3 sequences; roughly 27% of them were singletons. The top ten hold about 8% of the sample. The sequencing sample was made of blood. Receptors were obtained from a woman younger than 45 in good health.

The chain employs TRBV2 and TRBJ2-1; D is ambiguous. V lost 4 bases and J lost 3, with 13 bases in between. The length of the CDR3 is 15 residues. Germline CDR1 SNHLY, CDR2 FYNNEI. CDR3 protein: CASSGRSPYYNEQFF. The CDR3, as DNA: TGTGCCAGCAGTGGTAGGAGCCCGTACTACAATGAGCAGTTCTTC.

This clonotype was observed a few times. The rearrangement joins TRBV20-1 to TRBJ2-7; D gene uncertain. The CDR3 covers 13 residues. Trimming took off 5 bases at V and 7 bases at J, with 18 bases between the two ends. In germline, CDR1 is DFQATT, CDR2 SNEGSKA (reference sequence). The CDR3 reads CSAADGLTNEQYF. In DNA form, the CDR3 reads TGCAGTGCTGCGGACGGGCTTACGAATGAGCAGTACTTC.

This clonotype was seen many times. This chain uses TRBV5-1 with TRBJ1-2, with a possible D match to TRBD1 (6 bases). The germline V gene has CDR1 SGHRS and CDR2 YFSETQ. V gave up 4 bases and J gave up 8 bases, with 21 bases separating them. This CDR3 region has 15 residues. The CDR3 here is CASSPGQPPYQGYTF. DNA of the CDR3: TGCGCCAGCAGCCCAGGACAGCCCCCCTATCAAGGCTACACCTTC.

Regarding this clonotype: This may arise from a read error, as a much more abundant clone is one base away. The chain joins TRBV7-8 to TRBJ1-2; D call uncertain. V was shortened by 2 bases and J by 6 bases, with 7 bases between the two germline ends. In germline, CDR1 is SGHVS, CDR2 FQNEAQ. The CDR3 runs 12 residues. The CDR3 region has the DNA TGTGCCAGCAGCTTAAACGGGGATGGCTACACCTTC. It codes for CASSLNGDGYTF.

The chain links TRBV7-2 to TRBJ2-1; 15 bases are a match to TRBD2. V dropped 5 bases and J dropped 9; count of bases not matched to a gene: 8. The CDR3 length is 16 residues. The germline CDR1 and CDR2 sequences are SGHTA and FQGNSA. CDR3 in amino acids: CASSDGLAGGVGEQFF. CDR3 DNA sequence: TGTGCCAGCAGCGACGGACTAGCGGGAGGGGTCGGTGAGCAGTTCTTC.

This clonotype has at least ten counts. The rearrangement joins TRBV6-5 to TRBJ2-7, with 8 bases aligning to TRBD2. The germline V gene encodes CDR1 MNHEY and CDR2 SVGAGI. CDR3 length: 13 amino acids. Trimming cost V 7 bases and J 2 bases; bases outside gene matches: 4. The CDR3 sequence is CASKRGIAYEQYF. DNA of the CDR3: TGTGCCAGCAAGCGGGGGATAGCCTACGAGCAGTACTTC.

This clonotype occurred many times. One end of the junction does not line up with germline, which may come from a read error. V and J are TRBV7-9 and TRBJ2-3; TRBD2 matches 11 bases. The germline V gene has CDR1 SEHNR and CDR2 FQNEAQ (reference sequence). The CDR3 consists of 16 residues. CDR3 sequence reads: CASSLATSGGTDTQYF. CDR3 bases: TGCGCCAGCAGCTTGGCGACTAGCGGGGGCACAGATACGCAGTATTTT.

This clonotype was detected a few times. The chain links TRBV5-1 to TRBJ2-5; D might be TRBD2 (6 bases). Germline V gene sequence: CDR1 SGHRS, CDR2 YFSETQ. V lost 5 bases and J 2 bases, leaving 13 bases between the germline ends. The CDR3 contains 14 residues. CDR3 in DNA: TGCGCCAGCAGAAGCCGGGACTCACAAGAGACCCAGTACTTC. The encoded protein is CASRSRDSQETQYF.

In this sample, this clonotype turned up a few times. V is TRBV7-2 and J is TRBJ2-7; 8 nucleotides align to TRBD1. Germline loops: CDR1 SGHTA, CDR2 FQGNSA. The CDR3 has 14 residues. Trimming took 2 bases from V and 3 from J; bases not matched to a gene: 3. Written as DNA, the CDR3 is TGTGCCAGCAGCTTACACAGGGGGGTCTACGAGCAGTACTTC. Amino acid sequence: CASSLHRGVYEQYF. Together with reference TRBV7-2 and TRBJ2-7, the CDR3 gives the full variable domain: GAGVSQSPSNKVTEKGKDVELRCDPISGHTALYWYRQSLGQGLEFLIYFQGNSAPDKSGLPSDRFSAERTGGSVSTLTIQRTQQEDSAVYLCASSLHRGVYEQYFGPGTRLTVT.

Written as DNA, the CDR3 is TGTGCCAGCAGTTACTGGGGCGAGCAGTACTTC. Translating gives CASSYWGEQYF. The rearrangement joins TRBV6-5 to TRBJ2-7; D gene uncertain. V dropped 1 base and J dropped 6 bases, with 4 bases sitting between them. The CDR3 runs 11 residues. Per the germline V gene, CDR1 is MNHEY and CDR2 is SVGAGI.

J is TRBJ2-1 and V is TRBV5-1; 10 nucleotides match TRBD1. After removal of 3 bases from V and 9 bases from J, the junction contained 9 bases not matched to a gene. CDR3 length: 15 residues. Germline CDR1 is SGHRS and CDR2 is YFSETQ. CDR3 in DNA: TGCGCCAGCAGCTACGACAGGGGGCTCGTCGTTGAGCAGTTCTTC. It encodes CASSYDRGLVVEQFF.

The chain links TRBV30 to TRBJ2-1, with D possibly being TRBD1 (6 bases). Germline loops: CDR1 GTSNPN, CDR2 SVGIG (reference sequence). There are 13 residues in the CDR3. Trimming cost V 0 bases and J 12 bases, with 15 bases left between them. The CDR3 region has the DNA TGTGCCTGGAGTGTACACAGGGCGAAGGGGCAGTTCTTC. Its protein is CAWSVHRAKGQFF.

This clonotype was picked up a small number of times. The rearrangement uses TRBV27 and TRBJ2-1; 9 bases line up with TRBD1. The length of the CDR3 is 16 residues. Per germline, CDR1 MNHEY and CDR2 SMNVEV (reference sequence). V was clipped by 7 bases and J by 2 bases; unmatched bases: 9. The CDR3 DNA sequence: TGTGCCAGCACCCTAACCCGGGACAGGGCCTACAATGAGCAGTTCTTC. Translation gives CASTLTRDRAYNEQFF.

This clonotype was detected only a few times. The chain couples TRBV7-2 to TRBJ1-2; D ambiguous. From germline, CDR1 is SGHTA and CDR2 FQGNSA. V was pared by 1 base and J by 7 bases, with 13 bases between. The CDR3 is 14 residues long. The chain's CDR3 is CASSLVKGPTGYTF. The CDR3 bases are TGTGCCAGCAGCTTAGTGAAGGGTCCGACTGGCTACACCTTC.

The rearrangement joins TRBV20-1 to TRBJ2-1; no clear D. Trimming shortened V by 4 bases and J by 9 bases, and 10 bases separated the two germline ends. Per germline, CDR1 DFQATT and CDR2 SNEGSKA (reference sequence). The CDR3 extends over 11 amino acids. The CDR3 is CSATIGGEQFF. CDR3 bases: TGCAGTGCTACTATAGGCGGTGAGCAGTTCTTC.

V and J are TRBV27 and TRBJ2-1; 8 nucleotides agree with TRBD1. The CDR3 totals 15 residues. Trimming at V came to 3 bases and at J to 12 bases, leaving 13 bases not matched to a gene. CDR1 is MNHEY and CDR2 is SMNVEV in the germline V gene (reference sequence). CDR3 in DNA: TGTGCCAGCAGTTTTTCGGGGACAGGTTCGAACGGGCAGTTCTTC. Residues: CASSFSGTGSNGQFF.